A selection of T cell receptor beta chains follows, all from one sample in a study of metastatic and nonmetastatic thyroid tumors. TCRdb redid the clone calls on the PCR reads using MiXCR. In the table there are tens of thousands of clones, about 15% of which are singletons. The sequencing input was blood. Receptor source: a female donor with papillary thyroid cancer or a benign thyroid nodule (not recorded which). Some clones in this sample may be carry-over from other donors' samples. Both conserved end residues are part of each CDR3. The order of the fields is V gene, clone size, CDR3 length, J gene, D gene, CDR3 protein, CDR3 DNA. D genes are given only for firm matches. Rows give clone size only sometimes, using once, few, many, or a class for an expanded clone.

v_gene: TRBV9
abundance: many
len: 13
j_gene: TRBJ2-3
d_gene: NA
CDR3aa: CASSVGGRDTQYF
CDR3nt: TGTGCCAGCAGCGTAGGGGGGCGGGATACGCAGTATTTT

v_gene: TRBV6-2/TRBV6-3
abundance: few
len: 14
j_gene: TRBJ2-2
d_gene: NA
CDR3aa: CATGRGPNTRELFF
CDR3nt: TGTGCCACTGGCCGGGGGCCAAACACCCGGGAGCTGTTTTTT

v_gene: TRBV6-6
abundance: many
len: 15
j_gene: TRBJ2-3
d_gene: TRBD2
CDR3aa: CASSYSKAGADTQYF
CDR3nt: TGTGCCAGCAGTTACTCGAAAGCGGGAGCAGATACGCAGTATTTT

v_gene: TRBV15
abundance: many
len: 17
j_gene: TRBJ2-7
d_gene: TRBD2
CDR3aa: CATSMLSIAGRGYEQYF
CDR3nt: TGTGCCACCAGCATGCTCTCGATAGCGGGAAGGGGCTACGAGCAGTACTTC

v_gene: TRBV4-3
abundance: many
len: 14
j_gene: TRBJ2-2
d_gene: NA
CDR3aa: CASSQDSSTGELFF
CDR3nt: TGCGCCAGCAGCCAAGATAGTAGTACCGGGGAGCTGTTTTTT

v_gene: TRBV6-1
abundance: many
len: 14
j_gene: TRBJ1-6
d_gene: NA
CDR3aa: CASTEDYENSPLHF
CDR3nt: TGTGCCAGCACCGAGGATTACGAAAATTCACCCCTCCACTTT

v_gene: TRBV20-1
abundance: NA
len: 12
j_gene: TRBJ2-7
d_gene: NA
CDR3aa: CSAKAPVGEQYF
CDR3nt: TGCAGTGCTAAGGCCCCGGTCGGGGAGCAGTACTTC

v_gene: TRBV20-1
abundance: medium-sized
len: 18
j_gene: TRBJ2-7
d_gene: TRBD2
CDR3aa: CSARERTSGRADQDEQYF
CDR3nt: TGCAGTGCTAGAGAAAGGACTAGCGGGAGGGCCGATCAAGACGAGCAGTACTTC

v_gene: TRBV5-1
abundance: many
len: 17
j_gene: TRBJ2-6
d_gene: TRBD1
CDR3aa: CASTRLTGGDGANVLTF
CDR3nt: TGCGCCAGCACCAGACTGACAGGGGGCGATGGGGCCAACGTCCTGACTTTC

v_gene: TRBV4-2
abundance: many
len: 17
j_gene: TRBJ1-2
d_gene: NA
CDR3aa: CASSTSTFGHVYYGYTF
CDR3nt: TGTGCCAGCAGCACTTCCACTTTCGGACATGTTTATTATGGCTACACCTTC

v_gene: TRBV27
abundance: many
len: 13
j_gene: TRBJ2-7
d_gene: NA
CDR3aa: CASTPASSYEQYF
CDR3nt: TGTGCCAGCACCCCCGCCAGCTCCTACGAGCAGTACTTC

v_gene: TRBV7-6
abundance: many
len: 15
j_gene: TRBJ2-5
d_gene: TRBD2
CDR3aa: CASSFSGSREETQYF
CDR3nt: TGTGCCAGCAGCTTTAGCGGGAGTAGGGAAGAGACCCAGTACTTC

v_gene: TRBV20-1
abundance: many
len: 14
j_gene: TRBJ2-7
d_gene: NA
CDR3aa: CSARSPEGSYEQYF
CDR3nt: TGCAGTGCTAGATCCCCCGAGGGGTCCTACGAGCAGTACTTC

v_gene: TRBV2
abundance: many
len: 13
j_gene: TRBJ1-1
d_gene: TRBD1
CDR3aa: CASSGTGVTEAFF
CDR3nt: TGTGCCAGCAGTGGGACAGGGGTCACTGAAGCTTTCTTT

v_gene: TRBV19
abundance: many
len: 14
j_gene: TRBJ1-5
d_gene: TRBD1
CDR3aa: CASTPTGLDQPQHF
CDR3nt: TGTGCCAGTACCCCGACAGGGTTGGATCAGCCCCAGCATTTT

v_gene: TRBV30
abundance: many
len: 13
j_gene: TRBJ2-7
d_gene: NA
CDR3aa: CAWSGLSAYEQYF
CDR3nt: TGTGCCTGGAGTGGCCTATCCGCGTACGAGCAGTACTTC

v_gene: TRBV28
abundance: many
len: 17
j_gene: TRBJ1-5
d_gene: TRBD1
CDR3aa: CASSVPGQGARNQPQHF
CDR3nt: TGTGCCAGCAGTGTTCCGGGACAGGGGGCGCGCAATCAGCCCCAGCATTTT

v_gene: TRBV24-1
abundance: many
len: 13
j_gene: TRBJ1-1
d_gene: NA
CDR3aa: CATSATGNTEAFF
CDR3nt: TGTGCCACCAGTGCCACTGGGAACACTGAAGCTTTCTTT

v_gene: TRBV25-1
abundance: many
len: 16
j_gene: TRBJ1-5
d_gene: NA
CDR3aa: CASSELVPDSNQPQHF
CDR3nt: TGTGCCAGCAGTGAATTGGTGCCAGATAGCAATCAGCCCCAGCATTTT

v_gene: TRBV10-1
abundance: many
len: 12
j_gene: TRBJ2-3
d_gene: NA
CDR3aa: CASSEGADTQYF
CDR3nt: TGCGCCAGCAGTGAAGGGGCAGATACGCAGTATTTT

v_gene: TRBV24-1
abundance: many
len: 13
j_gene: TRBJ2-5
d_gene: NA
CDR3aa: CATSDALGETQYF
CDR3nt: TGTGCCACCAGTGATGCATTGGGGGAGACCCAGTACTTC

v_gene: TRBV4-3
abundance: many
len: 14
j_gene: TRBJ2-1
d_gene: NA
CDR3aa: CASSYTALNNEQFF
CDR3nt: TGCGCCAGCAGCTATACGGCTTTAAACAATGAGCAGTTCTTC

v_gene: TRBV5-4
abundance: few
len: 16
j_gene: TRBJ1-3
d_gene: NA
CDR3aa: CASTLDTDSEGNTIYF
CDR3nt: TGTGCCAGCACCTTGGACACCGACAGCGAGGGAAACACCATATATTTT

v_gene: TRBV5-1
abundance: NA
len: 15
j_gene: TRBJ2-1
d_gene: TRBD2
CDR3aa: CASSRLAGGYNEQFF
CDR3nt: TGCGCCAGCAGCAGACTAGCGGGAGGATACAATGAGCAGTTCTTC

v_gene: TRBV7-9
abundance: many
len: 11
j_gene: TRBJ2-5
d_gene: NA
CDR3aa: CASSYTDTQYF
CDR3nt: TGTGCCAGCAGCTATACAGATACCCAGTACTTC

v_gene: TRBV5-4
abundance: many
len: 15
j_gene: TRBJ1-2
d_gene: NA
CDR3aa: CASSLEAGGGYGYTF
CDR3nt: TGTGCCAGCAGCTTGGAGGCCGGAGGAGGCTATGGCTACACCTTC

v_gene: TRBV19
abundance: many
len: 14
j_gene: TRBJ1-1
d_gene: NA
CDR3aa: CASGPRQMNTEAFF
CDR3nt: TGTGCCAGTGGGCCGCGTCAGATGAACACTGAAGCTTTCTTT

v_gene: TRBV24-1
abundance: many
len: 14
j_gene: TRBJ2-1
d_gene: NA
CDR3aa: CAPNMPTHYNEQFF
CDR3nt: TGTGCCCCGAACATGCCCACTCATTACAATGAGCAGTTCTTC

v_gene: TRBV28
abundance: medium-sized
len: 16
j_gene: TRBJ2-7
d_gene: TRBD2
CDR3aa: CASSSSGTRAFYEQYF
CDR3nt: TGTGCCAGCAGTTCCTCCGGGACTAGAGCCTTCTACGAGCAGTACTTC

v_gene: TRBV11-3
abundance: many
len: 17
j_gene: TRBJ2-6
d_gene: TRBD1
CDR3aa: CASSLGTGNSGANVLTF
CDR3nt: TGTGCCAGCAGCTTAGGGACAGGGAACTCTGGGGCCAACGTCCTGACTTTC

v_gene: TRBV6-4
abundance: many
len: 16
j_gene: TRBJ2-1
d_gene: NA
CDR3aa: CASSDNVGDPYNEQFF
CDR3nt: TGTGCCAGCAGTGACAACGTCGGAGACCCCTACAATGAGCAGTTCTTC

v_gene: TRBV6-5
abundance: medium-sized
len: 19
j_gene: TRBJ2-7
d_gene: NA
CDR3aa: CASRRTTGGGLAFSYEQYF
CDR3nt: TGTGCCAGCAGGCGCACGACAGGGGGTGGACTAGCTTTTTCCTACGAGCAGTACTTC

v_gene: TRBV12-3/TRBV12-4
abundance: medium-sized
len: 16
j_gene: TRBJ2-7
d_gene: NA
CDR3aa: CASTFYRAGVGDEQYF
CDR3nt: TGTGCCAGCACCTTCTATAGGGCAGGGGTCGGGGACGAGCAGTACTTC

v_gene: TRBV6-1
abundance: many
len: 14
j_gene: TRBJ1-4
d_gene: NA
CDR3aa: CASSRADFEEKLFF
CDR3nt: TGTGCCAGCAGTAGGGCCGATTTCGAAGAAAAACTGTTTTTT

v_gene: TRBV4-1
abundance: many
len: 13
j_gene: TRBJ2-2
d_gene: NA
CDR3aa: CASRRAGTGELFF
CDR3nt: TGCGCCAGCCGCAGAGCGGGCACCGGGGAGCTGTTTTTT

v_gene: TRBV24-1
abundance: NA
len: 15
j_gene: TRBJ2-2
d_gene: NA
CDR3aa: CSTSESVGGTVELFF
CDR3nt: TGTTCCACCAGTGAGTCGGTGGGTGGCACCGTGGAGCTGTTTTTT

v_gene: TRBV28
abundance: many
len: 15
j_gene: TRBJ2-1
d_gene: NA
CDR3aa: CASSLGQLLGNEQFF
CDR3nt: TGTGCCAGCAGTTTAGGGCAGCTACTCGGGAATGAGCAGTTCTTC

v_gene: TRBV27
abundance: many
len: 15
j_gene: TRBJ2-1
d_gene: TRBD2
CDR3aa: CASSPPGLANNEQFF
CDR3nt: TGTGCCAGCAGTCCCCCGGGACTAGCCAACAATGAGCAGTTCTTC

v_gene: TRBV5-4
abundance: many
len: 15
j_gene: TRBJ1-1
d_gene: NA
CDR3aa: CASSLGGAGYTEAFF
CDR3nt: TGTGCCAGCAGCTTGGGCGGGGCAGGATACACTGAAGCTTTCTTT